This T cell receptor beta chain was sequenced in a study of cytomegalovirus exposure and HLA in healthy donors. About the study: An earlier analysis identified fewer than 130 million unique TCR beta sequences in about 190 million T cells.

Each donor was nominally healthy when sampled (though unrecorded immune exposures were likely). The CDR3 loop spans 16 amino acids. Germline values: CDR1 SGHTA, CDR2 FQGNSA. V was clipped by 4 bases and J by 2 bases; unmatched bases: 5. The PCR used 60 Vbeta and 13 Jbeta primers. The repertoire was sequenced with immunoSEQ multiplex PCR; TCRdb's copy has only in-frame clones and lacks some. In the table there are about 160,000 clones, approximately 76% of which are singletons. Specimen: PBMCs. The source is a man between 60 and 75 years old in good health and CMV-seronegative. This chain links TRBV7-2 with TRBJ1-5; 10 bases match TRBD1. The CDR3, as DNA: TGTGCCAGCAGCTGGACGGGGACAGGGGGCAATCAGCCCCAGCATTTT. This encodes CASSWTGTGGNQPQHF.